This record concerns one T cell receptor beta chain sequence. The sample originates from a study of blood T cell repertoires in COVID-19. Germline V gene sequence: CDR1 MNHEY, CDR2 SVGAGI. V gave up 8 bases and J gave up 3 bases, with 14 bases separating them. The CDR3 spans 14 residues. The protocol was immunoSEQ multiplex PCR, while the TCRdb copy is restricted to in-frame clones and leaves out a portion. The data contain tens of thousands of clones, around 88% of them seen just once; the ten biggest clones take up 16%. V is TRBV6-5 and J is TRBJ2-1; the D gene is possibly TRBD2 (7 bases). This sequence originates from a man aged 35-49 years with COVID-19, enrolled during active disease. The sample consisted of peripheral blood. The CDR3, as DNA: TGTGCCAGCTGGGAGGGGGAAAACTACAATGAGCAGTTCTTC. This codes for CASWEGENYNEQFF.